This passage covers 23 T cell receptor beta chains from one sample sequenced in a study of cytomegalovirus exposure and HLA in healthy donors. TCRdb keeps only in-frame clones here, not all; method: immunoSEQ multiplex PCR. The data show some 250,000 clones, with about 92% seen just once and approximately 3.1% held by the top ten. Specimen: PBMCs. These receptors came from a young woman in good health and CMV-seronegative.

The chain combines TRBV7-2 with TRBJ1-1, with D possibly being TRBD1 (5 bases). Germline values: CDR1 SGHTA, CDR2 FQGNSA. CDR3 length equals 15 residues. Between the trimmed V and J ends, which lost 5 bases and 5 bases, there was a span of 18 bases. DNA for the CDR3: TGTGCCAGCAGCAGAGGACGAGGTGGGGGGACTGAAGCTTTCTTT. The encoded protein is CASSRGRGGGTEAFF.

The chain is built from TRBV7-8 and TRBJ1-1; D gene uncertain. Germline-derived CDR1 and CDR2 are SGHVS and FQNEAQ. The V end lost 1 base, the J end lost 1 base, and 4 bases lay between the germline ends. This CDR3 region has 13 residues. The CDR3 region is CASSLGANTEAFF. CDR3 bases: TGTGCCAGCAGCTTAGGAGCGAACACTGAAGCTTTCTTT.

The V call is TRBV5-6, the J call TRBJ1-5, with 7 positions matching TRBD1. Germline CDR1 reads SGHDT; CDR2 reads YYEEEE. This CDR3 is 13 amino acids long. The ends lost 2 bases at V and 10 bases at J; junction bases unmatched: 6. The CDR3 DNA reads as TGTGCCAGCAGCTTACAGGGGACGCTTCCCCAGCATTTT. Protein product: CASSLQGTLPQHF.

CDR3 coding DNA: TGTGCCTGGAATCAGGTCAGGGATTACAATGAGCAGTTCTTC. Protein: CAWNQVRDYNEQFF. This chain uses TRBV30 with TRBJ2-1, with D perhaps matching TRBD1 (5 bases). This CDR3 contains 14 residues. Germline loops: CDR1 GTSNPN, CDR2 SVGIG (reference sequence). With 4 bases removed from V and 4 bases from J, the gap between germline ends came to 14 bases.

This rearrangement joins TRBV6-5 to TRBJ1-1; a weak D match, TRBD1 (6 bases). CDR3 size: 13 residues. V lost 6 bases to trimming and J lost 2 bases, with 10 bases between them. Germline V lookup: CDR1 MNHEY, CDR2 SVGAGI. CDR3 loop: CASRVQGNTEAFF. CDR3 bases: TGTGCCAGCAGGGTACAGGGAAACACTGAAGCTTTCTTT.

The V gene is TRBV15, the J gene TRBJ1-2; D possibly corresponds to TRBD1 (6 bases). Germline assignment: CDR1 LNHNV and CDR2 YYDKDF (reference sequence). The CDR3 covers 16 residues. Trimming removed 0 bases from V and 11 bases from J, with 22 bases in between. DNA of the CDR3: TGTGCCACCAGCAGAGAGGGGGCAGGAGCTCTCGGTAGTTACACCTTC. Encoded protein: CATSREGAGALGSYTF.

The chain couples TRBV7-3 to TRBJ2-1; TRBD2 agrees at 9 bases. Germline V gives CDR1 SGHTA, CDR2 FQGTGA. This CDR3 has 15 amino acids. The junction had 10 bases not matched to a gene; V was cut back by 6 bases and J by 7 bases. CDR3 nucleotide sequence: TGTGCCAGCAGTCCCCAGGCGGGAGGGGTGAATGAGCAGTTCTTC. Translation gives CASSPQAGGVNEQFF.

The table lists this clone with a count of one. This CDR3 reads CATSTGQNTGELFF. For the CDR3, the DNA is TGTGCCACCAGCACGGGACAGAACACCGGGGAGCTGTTTTTT. This chain joins TRBV15 and TRBJ2-2; the D gene is possibly TRBD1 (6 bases). V was clipped by 4 bases and J by 1 base, with 7 bases between them. Germline CDR1 is LNHNV and CDR2 is YYDKDF (reference sequence). This CDR3 is 14 amino acids long.

The J gene is TRBJ2-4, the V gene TRBV7-2; 9 bases map to TRBD2. V shed 5 bases, J shed 5 bases, and the junction held 4 bases outside the gene matches. CDR3 length: 14 amino acids. CDR1 and CDR2 (germline): SGHTA, FQGNSA. The CDR3 DNA is TGTGCCAGCAGCGTTAGCGGGAGCCAAAACATTCAGTACTTC. Translation: CASSVSGSQNIQYF.

The chain has TRBV5-1 and TRBJ2-3; weak D call: TRBD2 (5 bases). Trimming took off 0 bases at V and 8 bases at J, with 16 bases between the two ends. The CDR3 spans 15 residues. From germline, CDR1 is SGHRS and CDR2 YFSETQ. The CDR3 sequence is CASSLGSSAPATQYF. CDR3 nucleotides: TGCGCCAGCAGCTTGGGGAGTAGCGCCCCGGCTACGCAGTATTTT.

This clone was seen more than once but under ten times. The chain couples TRBV19 to TRBJ2-1; D call uncertain. The V gene lost 1 base and the J gene lost 6 bases, with 4 bases spanning the gap. CDR1 LNHDA and CDR2 SQIVND come from the germline V gene (reference sequence). The CDR3 has 12 residues. DNA for the CDR3: TGTGCCAGTAGTATAGGCTCCAATGAGCAGTTCTTC. Encoded protein: CASSIGSNEQFF.

The rearrangement uses TRBV2 and TRBJ2-3, with TRBD2 matching over 9 bases. This CDR3 is built from 18 residues. The trim removed 5 bases at V and 1 base at J, leaving 13 bases unmatched. Germline V gene sequence: CDR1 SNHLY, CDR2 FYNNEI. The CDR3 coding sequence is TGTGCCAGCAGTCTCCACCTCAATAGCGGGAGAGGCACAGATACGCAGTATTTT. Translating gives CASSLHLNSGRGTDTQYF.

The V call is TRBV27, the J call TRBJ2-5; D is uncertain. Germline V gene sequence: CDR1 MNHEY, CDR2 SMNVEV (reference sequence). Trimming took off 4 bases at V and 5 bases at J, with 14 bases between the two ends. The CDR3 sequence is 14 residues long. The CDR3 bases are TGTGCCAGCAGTTCCCCACCCAACGGGGAGACCCAGTACTTC. It codes for CASSSPPNGETQYF.

The chain carries TRBV5-1 and TRBJ2-3, with no clear D. CDR3 size: 13 residues. The V gene lost 0 bases and the J gene lost 3 bases, with 5 bases spanning the gap. CDR1 and CDR2 (germline): SGHRS, YFSETQ. The CDR3 reads CASSLGWTDTQYF. CDR3 in DNA: TGCGCCAGCAGCTTGGGATGGACAGATACGCAGTATTTT.

This clone was detected only once. The genes are TRBV4-1 and TRBJ2-2; D may be TRBD1 (6 bases). CDR3 length: 18 amino acids. Germline lookup yields CDR1 MGHRA and CDR2 YSYEKL. The V and J ends lost 2 bases and 4 bases respectively, with 20 bases between them. Here the CDR3 reads CASSQRTLAGEATGELFF. DNA for the CDR3: TGCGCCAGCAGCCAAAGAACGTTGGCAGGGGAAGCCACCGGGGAGCTGTTTTTT.

The V and J genes are TRBV15 and TRBJ2-7; 8 nucleotides match TRBD1. Germline lookup yields CDR1 LNHNV and CDR2 YYDKDF (reference sequence). CDR3 size: 13 residues. Losses at the gene ends were 3 bases for V and 3 bases for J; bases not matched to a gene: 1. The CDR3 bases are TGTGCCACCAGCAGTGGACAGGGCTACGAGCAGTACTTC. The encoded protein is CATSSGQGYEQYF.

This chain joins TRBV19 and TRBJ1-2; unclear D gene. Germline V gene sequence: CDR1 LNHDA, CDR2 SQIVND (reference sequence). CDR3 length: 14 residues. V was cut by 5 bases and J by 3 bases, with 13 bases left in between. The CDR3 sequence: CASSPWVIDYGYTF. CDR3 in DNA: TGTGCCAGTAGTCCCTGGGTGATAGACTATGGCTACACCTTC.

The chain is built from TRBV2 and TRBJ1-2, with a tentative D call TRBD1 (5 bases). The V and J ends lost 4 bases and 5 bases respectively, with 23 bases between them. Germline V lookup: CDR1 SNHLY, CDR2 FYNNEI. This CDR3 has 17 residues. The CDR3 is CASSAGRLTQDRYGYTF. CDR3 nucleotides: TGTGCCAGCAGTGCGGGACGGTTAACCCAGGATAGGTATGGCTACACCTTC.

The CDR3 DNA reads TGTGCCACCAGCAGATCGAGAGGGGCCACGGATGAGCAGTTCTTC. Its protein is CATSRSRGATDEQFF. This sequence joins TRBV15 and TRBJ2-1; D may match TRBD1 or TRBD2 (5 bases each). The CDR3 covers 15 residues. The V and J ends lost 2 bases and 8 bases respectively, with 16 bases between them. Germline-derived CDR1 and CDR2 are LNHNV and YYDKDF (reference sequence).

The V gene is TRBV28, the J gene TRBJ2-7; perhaps TRBD1 as D (6 bases). This CDR3 comprises 13 residues. V lost 4 bases to trimming and J lost 3 bases, with 10 bases between them. The V gene's germline CDR1 is MDHEN and CDR2 SYDVKM. The CDR3 DNA sequence: TGTGCCAGCAGTTCCCAGGGGAGCTACGAGCAGTACTTC. This encodes CASSSQGSYEQYF.

The chain is built from TRBV6-1 and TRBJ2-1; 9 bases are shared with TRBD2. The germline CDR1 and CDR2 sequences are MNHNS and SASEGT. This CDR3 is built from 12 residues. V gave up 8 bases and J gave up 15 bases; unmatched junction bases: 11. The CDR3, as DNA: TGTGCCAGCGGTAGCGGGGGAACCCCATCGTTCTTC. It is translated as CASGSGGTPSFF.

This clone was detected only once. V is TRBV4-3 and J is TRBJ2-1; D perhaps matches TRBD2 (6 bases). Germline values: CDR1 LGHNA, CDR2 YSLEER. V was cut by 4 bases and J by 7 bases, with 20 bases left in between. This CDR3 is built from 16 residues. The CDR3, as DNA: TGCGCCAGCAGCCTCATGGGCACGGGAGTAGGGAATGAGCAGTTCTTC. Encoded protein: CASSLMGTGVGNEQFF.

V usage is TRBV6-5 and J usage is TRBJ2-3; no definite D call. The CDR3 spans 13 residues. V was trimmed by 5 bases and J by 6 bases, leaving 12 bases between them. CDR1 is MNHEY, CDR2 SVGAGI, per germline. This chain's CDR3 is CASSGLDGDTQYF. The CDR3 nucleotides read TGTGCCAGCAGTGGCCTCGACGGGGATACGCAGTATTTT.